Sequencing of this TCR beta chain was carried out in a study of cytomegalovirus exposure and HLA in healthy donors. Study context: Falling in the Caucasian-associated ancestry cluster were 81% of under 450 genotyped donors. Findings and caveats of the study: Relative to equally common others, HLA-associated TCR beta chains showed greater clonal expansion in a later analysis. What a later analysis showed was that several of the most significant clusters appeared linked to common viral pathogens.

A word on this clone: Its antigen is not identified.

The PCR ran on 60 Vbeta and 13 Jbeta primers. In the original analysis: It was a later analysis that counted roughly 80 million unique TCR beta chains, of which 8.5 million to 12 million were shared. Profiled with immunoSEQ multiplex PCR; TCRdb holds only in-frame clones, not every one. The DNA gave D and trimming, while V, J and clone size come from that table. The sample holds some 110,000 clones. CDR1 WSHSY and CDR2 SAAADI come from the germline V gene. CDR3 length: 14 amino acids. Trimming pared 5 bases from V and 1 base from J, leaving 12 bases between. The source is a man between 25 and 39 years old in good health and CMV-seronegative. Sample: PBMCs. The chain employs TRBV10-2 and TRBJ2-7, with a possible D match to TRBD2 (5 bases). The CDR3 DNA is TGCGCCAGCAGTTTTGAGGGTTTTTCCTACGAGCAGTACTTC. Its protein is CASSFEGFSYEQYF.